What follows are 21 T cell receptor beta chains derived from one specimen sequenced in a study of Ad26.COV2.S vaccination and SARS-CoV-2 variants (dated by TCRdb to about 2021). Library creation used the immunoSEQ multiplex PCR assay. What TCRdb holds here is the immuneACCESS table cut down to in-frame rearrangements. Part of the clones is not present; checked against another copy, under half of the missing clones reflect an unresolved V gene, and the others are unexplained. Across this sample there are some 400,000 clones, with 70% to 90% seen only once. The leading ten clones occupy about 1.9% of the sample. The treatment or condition label, as the study defines it: roughly 18 received Ad26.COV2.S at low or high dose, single or two shots; roughly five received placebo; per-sample allocation not given. For vaccine and placebo recipients, the sequenced repertoires came from samples collected on day 63 after the first injection.

Sequencing was performed on peripheral blood, taken in a trial of Ad26.COV2.S vaccine versus placebo. The receptors come from a person between 18 and 60 years old who received the Ad26.COV2.S COVID-19 vaccine or a placebo.

V is TRBV3-1 (or the pseudogene TRBV3-2) and J is TRBJ2-2; D perhaps matches TRBD2 (6 bases). CDR1 and CDR2 (germline): LGHDT, YNNKEL (reference sequence). This CDR3 has 14 residues. Between the trimmed V and J ends, which lost 3 bases and 5 bases, there was a span of 10 bases. CDR3 DNA sequence: TGTGCCAGCAGCCACGGCGGGAAAACCGGGGAGCTGTTTTTT. It encodes CASSHGGKTGELFF.

V gene TRBV18 combines with J gene TRBJ2-7, with TRBD1 matching over 8 bases. The CDR3 runs 15 residues. J was trimmed by 6 bases and V by 2 bases; bases with no gene match: 9. Germline V gene sequence: CDR1 KGHSH, CDR2 LQKENI. CDR3 sequence: CASSPVSGQVVEQYF. CDR3 nucleotides: TGTGCCAGCTCACCAGTCTCGGGACAGGTAGTCGAGCAGTACTTC.

J is TRBJ2-7 and V is TRBV11-2, with 7 bases that match TRBD2. Unmatched junction bases numbered 12, after V lost 5 bases and J lost 2 bases. The CDR3 sequence is 16 residues long. CDR1 is SGHAT and CDR2 is FQNNGV in the germline V gene. CDR3 sequence (DNA): TGTGCCAGCAGCATTAAAACGGGACTAAAGACCTACGAGCAGTACTTC. It encodes CASSIKTGLKTYEQYF.

The CDR3 DNA is TGTGCCAGCAGTTACCGCGGGGGAGGAGGGAATTCACCCCTCCACTTT. Amino acids: CASSYRGGGGNSPLHF. V gene TRBV6-2 or TRBV6-3 combines with J gene TRBJ1-6, with a weak D call TRBD1 (5 bases). The CDR3 spans 16 residues. V was clipped by 2 bases and J by 7 bases, with 15 bases between them. CDR1 and CDR2 from the germline V gene are MNHEY and SVGEGT.

The chain carries TRBV11-2 and TRBJ1-1; D possibly corresponds to TRBD1 (5 bases). Germline values: CDR1 SGHAT, CDR2 FQNNGV. V was clipped by 4 bases and J by 4 bases, with 13 bases between them. The CDR3 is 14 amino acids. Written as DNA, the CDR3 is TGTGCCAGCAGCTACAAGTGGAGGGGCACTGAAGCTTTCTTT. It yields the protein CASSYKWRGTEAFF.

The chain joins TRBV5-1 to TRBJ2-5, with unresolved D. The CDR3 extends over 12 amino acids. CDR1 is SGHRS, CDR2 YFSETQ, per germline. V was cut by 5 bases and J by 5 bases, with 10 bases left in between. The CDR3 region has the DNA TGCGCCAGCAGGTATTCAGAGGAGACCCAGTACTTC. Amino acids: CASRYSEETQYF. Looking up the rest from reference TRBV5-1 and TRBJ2-5 gives the full variable domain: KAGVTQTPRYLIKTRGQQVTLSCSPISGHRSVSWYQQTPGQGLQFLFEYFSETQRNKGNFPGRFSGRQFSNSRSEMNVSTLELGDSALYLCASRYSEETQYFGPGTRLLVL.

The rearrangement links TRBV6-5 to TRBJ1-4; D is uncertain. This CDR3 spans 13 amino acids. V lost 2 bases and J lost 10, with 11 bases in between. Germline loops: CDR1 MNHEY, CDR2 SVGAGI. The CDR3 DNA reads TGTGCCAGCAGTTACGCGACGGAGGGAAAACTGTTTTTT. This sequence encodes CASSYATEGKLFF.

This chain joins TRBV6-4 and TRBJ1-6, with 7 bases matching TRBD1. From germline, CDR1 is MRHNA and CDR2 SNTAGT. The CDR3 runs 17 residues. V gave up 10 bases and J gave up 4 bases; unmatched junction bases: 16. This CDR3 is CATEGGQGRTYNSPLHF. The CDR3 nucleotides are TGTGCCACCGAAGGGGGCCAGGGGAGGACTTATAATTCACCCCTCCACTTT.

The chain uses TRBV5-1 and TRBJ2-2; the D gene is possibly TRBD1 (6 bases). Between the trimmed V and J ends, which lost 7 bases and 0 bases, there was a span of 13 bases. CDR1 is SGHRS, CDR2 YFSETQ, per germline. The CDR3 totals 15 residues. The CDR3 DNA sequence: TGCGCCAGCGGGTCAACAGGGACGAACACCGGGGAGCTGTTTTTT. Encoded protein: CASGSTGTNTGELFF.

DNA of the CDR3: TGTGCCAGCAGTTTACGCCCAGGGGGCGGGCCTGAAGCTTTCTTT. Protein product: CASSLRPGGGPEAFF. The chain recombines TRBV28 with TRBJ1-1; 8 bases map to TRBD1. The V gene's germline CDR1 is MDHEN and CDR2 SYDVKM. The CDR3 loop spans 15 amino acids. After removal of 2 bases from V and 6 bases from J, the junction contained 8 bases not matched to a gene.

The V call is TRBV6-5, the J call TRBJ2-7; 13 nucleotides match TRBD2. From germline, CDR1 is MNHEY and CDR2 SVGAGI. V lost 0 bases, J lost 4 bases, and 3 bases stayed unmatched. The CDR3 loop spans 16 amino acids. CDR3 bases: TGTGCCAGCAGTTACTCGCGGACTAGCGGGAGATACGAGCAGTACTTC. This sequence encodes CASSYSRTSGRYEQYF.

The chain employs TRBV7-3 and TRBJ2-1; tentatively, D is TRBD2 (6 bases). Per germline, CDR1 SGHTA and CDR2 FQGTGA. Trimming cost V 5 bases and J 9 bases, with 26 bases left between them. The CDR3 spans 17 residues. CDR3: CASSPAPQSGEKREQFF. In DNA form, the CDR3 reads TGTGCCAGCAGCCCAGCCCCCCAGTCGGGGGAAAAGCGTGAGCAGTTCTTC.

This clone was counted a single time. The chain uses TRBV15 and TRBJ1-5; D gene unclear. CDR3 length: 16 amino acids. V was shortened by 0 bases and J by 4 bases, with 13 bases between the two germline ends. Per the germline V gene, CDR1 is LNHNV and CDR2 is YYDKDF (reference sequence). CDR3: CATSREVVMANQPQHF. The CDR3 bases are TGTGCCACCAGCAGAGAGGTGGTTATGGCAAATCAGCCCCAGCATTTT.

The CDR3 sequence is CASSQGAHRLFF. CDR3 bases: TGTGCCAGCAGTCAAGGCGCGCACAGACTGTTTTTT. The V and J genes are TRBV12-3 or TRBV12-4 and TRBJ1-4; unclear D gene. V lost 5 bases and J lost 13, with 14 bases in between. There are 12 residues in the CDR3.

The chain recombines TRBV2 with TRBJ2-2; D not certain. This CDR3 region has 12 residues. Trimming left V 3 bases short and J 9 bases short, with 8 bases between. Germline assignment: CDR1 SNHLY and CDR2 FYNNEI. The CDR3 DNA is TGTGCCAGCAGTGAGGGCTGGAGGGAGCTGTTTTTT. As protein: CASSEGWRELFF.

The gene calls are TRBV5-4 and TRBJ2-2; 8 positions agree with TRBD2. The V and J ends lost 4 bases and 0 bases, in that order; junction bases with no gene match: 5. The CDR3 extends over 16 amino acids. Germline CDR1 reads SGHNT; CDR2 reads YYREEE (reference sequence). CDR3 bases: TGTGCCAGCAGCCCGGGGGGGAACGCGAACACCGGGGAGCTGTTTTTT. Translation gives CASSPGGNANTGELFF. Together with reference TRBV5-4 and TRBJ2-2, the CDR3 gives the full variable domain: ETGVTQSPTHLIKTRGQQVTLRCSSQSGHNTVSWYQQALGQGPQFIFQYYREEENGRGNFPPRFSGLQFPNYSSELNVNALELDDSALYLCASSPGGNANTGELFFGEGSRLTVL.

The V call is TRBV2, the J call TRBJ2-5; 16 nucleotides match TRBD2. J gave up 5 bases and V 7 bases, and 10 bases lay outside the gene matches. The CDR3 is 17 residues long. Germline loops: CDR1 SNHLY, CDR2 FYNNEI. The DNA for the CDR3 is TGTGCCAGCATCGCCGGGACTAGCGGGAGGGCCCTGGAGACCCAGTACTTC. This sequence encodes CASIAGTSGRALETQYF.

Notes on this clone: Other nucleotide sequences in the sample specify the same CDR3. The chain recombines TRBV28 with TRBJ1-5, with D possibly TRBD1 on 6 matching bases. Germline V gene sequence: CDR1 MDHEN, CDR2 SYDVKM. Trimming left V 5 bases short and J 4 bases short, with 9 bases between. CDR3 length: 13 residues. CDR3 in amino acids: CASSNGQNQPQHF. In nucleotides, the CDR3 is TGTGCCAGCAGTAACGGACAGAATCAGCCCCAGCATTTT.

The V call is TRBV5-4, the J call TRBJ2-3, with TRBD1 identical over 7 bases. Germline assignment: CDR1 SGHNT and CDR2 YYREEE (reference sequence). There are 15 residues in the CDR3. The trim removed 4 bases at V and 1 base at J, leaving 6 bases unmatched. The CDR3 region is CASSTGQVRTDTQYF. CDR3 sequence (DNA): TGTGCCAGCAGCACCGGACAGGTCCGCACAGATACGCAGTATTTT. Full variable domain (missing parts from reference TRBV5-4 and TRBJ2-3): ETGVTQSPTHLIKTRGQQVTLRCSSQSGHNTVSWYQQALGQGPQFIFQYYREEENGRGNFPPRFSGLQFPNYSSELNVNALELDDSALYLCASSTGQVRTDTQYFGPGTRLTVL.

The chain couples TRBV11-2 to TRBJ2-1; tentatively, D is TRBD1 (6 bases). V lost 1 base, J lost 10 bases, and 11 bases lay in between. Per the germline V gene, CDR1 is SGHAT and CDR2 is FQNNGV. This CDR3 comprises 13 residues. DNA of the CDR3: TGTGCCAGCAGCTTAGGGGGGCAGGCGGAGCAGTTCTTC. It yields the protein CASSLGGQAEQFF.

In its sample, this clone was seen once. V usage is TRBV9 and J usage is TRBJ1-2, with D hard to call. The CDR3 loop spans 16 amino acids. Germline V lookup: CDR1 SGDLS, CDR2 YYNGEE. The germline V and J ends were trimmed by 0 bases and 1 base, with 13 bases remaining between them. Here the CDR3 DNA reads TGTGCCAGCAGCGTAGATGGAGGACTGATTAACTATGGCTACACCTTC. It is translated as CASSVDGGLINYGYTF. Variable domain in full (rest from reference TRBV9 and TRBJ1-2): DSGVTQTPKHLITATGQRVTLRCSPRSGDLSVYWYQQSLDQGLQFLIQYYNGEERAKGNILERFSAQQFPDLHSELNLSSLELGDSALYFCASSVDGGLINYGYTFGSGTRLTVV.